Sequencing of this T cell receptor (beta chain) was carried out in a study of T cells after yellow fever vaccination. V shed 4 bases and J shed 12 bases, with 13 bases lying between them. This CDR3 contains 12 residues. A single record per CDR3 protein comes from TCRdb applying MiXCR to the 5' RACE reads. The sample includes about 250,000 distinct CDR3 sequences, about 3.5% of them seen just once. This clonotype was detected ten times or more. Its antigen is not identified. Study-wide results and caveats: Reappearance after the booster was observed for most primary-vaccination clones (96% CD4, about 90% CD8).

The gene calls are TRBV12-3 or TRBV12-4 and TRBJ2-1, with D possibly TRBD1 on 6 matching bases. The sequencing here drew on PBMCs, taken 15 days after the yellow fever booster vaccination. The source is a man younger than 35 who received the YFV17D yellow fever vaccine. The chain's CDR3 is CASSSTGLGQFF. In nucleotides, the CDR3 is TGTGCCAGCAGTTCTACAGGGTTAGGGCAGTTCTTC.